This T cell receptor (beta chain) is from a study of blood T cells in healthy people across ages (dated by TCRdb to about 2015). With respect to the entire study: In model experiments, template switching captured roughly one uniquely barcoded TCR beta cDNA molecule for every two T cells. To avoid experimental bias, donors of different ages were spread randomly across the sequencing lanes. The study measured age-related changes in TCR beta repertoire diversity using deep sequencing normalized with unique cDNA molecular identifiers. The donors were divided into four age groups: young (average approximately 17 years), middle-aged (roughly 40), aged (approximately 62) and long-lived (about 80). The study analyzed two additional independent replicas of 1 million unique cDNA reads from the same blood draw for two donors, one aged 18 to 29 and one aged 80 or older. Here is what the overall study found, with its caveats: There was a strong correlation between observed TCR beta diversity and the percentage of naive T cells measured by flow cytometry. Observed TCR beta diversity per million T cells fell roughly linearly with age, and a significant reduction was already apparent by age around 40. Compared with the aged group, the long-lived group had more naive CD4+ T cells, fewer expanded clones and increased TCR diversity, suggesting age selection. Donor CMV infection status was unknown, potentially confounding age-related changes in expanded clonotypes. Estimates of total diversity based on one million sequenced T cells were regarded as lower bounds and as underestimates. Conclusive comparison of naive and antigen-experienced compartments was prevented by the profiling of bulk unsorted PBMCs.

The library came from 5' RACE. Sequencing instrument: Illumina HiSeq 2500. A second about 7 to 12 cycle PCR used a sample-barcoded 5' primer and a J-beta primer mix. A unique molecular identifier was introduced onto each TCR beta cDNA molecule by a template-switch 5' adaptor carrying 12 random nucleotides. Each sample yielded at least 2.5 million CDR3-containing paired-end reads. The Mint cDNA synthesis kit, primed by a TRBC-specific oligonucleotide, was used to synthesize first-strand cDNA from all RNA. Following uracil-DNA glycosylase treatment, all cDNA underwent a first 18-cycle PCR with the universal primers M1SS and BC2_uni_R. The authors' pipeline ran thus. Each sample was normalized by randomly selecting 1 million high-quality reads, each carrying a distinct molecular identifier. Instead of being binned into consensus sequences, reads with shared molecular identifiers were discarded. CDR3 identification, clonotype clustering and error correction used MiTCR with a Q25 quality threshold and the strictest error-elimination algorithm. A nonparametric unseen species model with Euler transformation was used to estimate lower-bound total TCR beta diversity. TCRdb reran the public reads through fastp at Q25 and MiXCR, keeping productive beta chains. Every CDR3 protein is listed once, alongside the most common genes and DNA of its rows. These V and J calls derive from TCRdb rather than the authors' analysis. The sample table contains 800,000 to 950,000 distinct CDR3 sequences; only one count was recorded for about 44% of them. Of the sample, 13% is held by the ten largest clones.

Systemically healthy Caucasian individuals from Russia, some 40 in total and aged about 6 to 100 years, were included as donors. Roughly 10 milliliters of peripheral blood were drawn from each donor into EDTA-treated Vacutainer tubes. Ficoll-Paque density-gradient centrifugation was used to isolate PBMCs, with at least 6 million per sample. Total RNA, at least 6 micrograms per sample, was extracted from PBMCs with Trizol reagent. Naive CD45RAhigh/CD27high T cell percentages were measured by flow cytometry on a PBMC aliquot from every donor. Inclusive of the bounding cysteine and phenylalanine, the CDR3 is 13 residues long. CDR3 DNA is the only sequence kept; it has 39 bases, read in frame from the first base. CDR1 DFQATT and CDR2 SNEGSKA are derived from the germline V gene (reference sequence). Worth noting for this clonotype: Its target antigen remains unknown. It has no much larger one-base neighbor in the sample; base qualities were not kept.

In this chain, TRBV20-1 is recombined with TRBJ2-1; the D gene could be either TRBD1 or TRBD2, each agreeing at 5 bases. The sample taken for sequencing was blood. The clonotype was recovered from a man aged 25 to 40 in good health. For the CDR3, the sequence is CSARDDRYNEQFF. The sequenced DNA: TGCAGCGCTCGGGACGACCGATACAATGAGCAGTTCTTC.